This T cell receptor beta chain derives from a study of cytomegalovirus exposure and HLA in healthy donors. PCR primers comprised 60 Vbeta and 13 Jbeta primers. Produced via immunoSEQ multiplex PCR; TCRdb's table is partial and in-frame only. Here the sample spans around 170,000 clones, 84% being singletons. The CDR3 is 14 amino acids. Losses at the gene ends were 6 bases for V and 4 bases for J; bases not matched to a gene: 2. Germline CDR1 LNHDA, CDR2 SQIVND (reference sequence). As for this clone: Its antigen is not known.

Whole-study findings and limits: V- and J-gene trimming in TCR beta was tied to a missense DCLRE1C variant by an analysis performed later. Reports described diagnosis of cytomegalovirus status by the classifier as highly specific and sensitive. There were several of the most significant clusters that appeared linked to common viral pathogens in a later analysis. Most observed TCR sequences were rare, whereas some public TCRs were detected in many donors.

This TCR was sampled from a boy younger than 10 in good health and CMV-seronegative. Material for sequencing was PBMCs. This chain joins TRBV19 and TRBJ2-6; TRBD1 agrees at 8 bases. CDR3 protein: CASRQGGGANVLTF. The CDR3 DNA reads TGTGCCAGTAGACAGGGGGGAGGGGCCAACGTCCTGACTTTC.